The 11 T cell receptor beta chains below all came from one sample that was sequenced in a study of blood T cell repertoires in COVID-19. Measured with immunoSEQ multiplex PCR; TCRdb has only the in-frame clones, and not every one. The top ten hold roughly 4.5% of the sample, which has about 300,000 clones, approximately 84% seen once. Sequencing used PBMCs or T cells enriched from blood (not recorded which). Every receptor here comes from a young man who had recovered from COVID-19.

This clone was seen only a few times. CDR3 sequence: CATSREMRTGGSGNTIYF. For the CDR3, the DNA is TGTGCCACCAGCAGAGAAATGAGAACGGGGGGCTCTGGAAACACCATATATTTT. This rearrangement joins TRBV15 to TRBJ1-3; D is perhaps TRBD1 (5 bases). This CDR3 is 18 amino acids long. Per germline, CDR1 LNHNV and CDR2 YYDKDF (reference sequence). The germline V and J ends were trimmed by 0 bases and 0 bases, with 15 bases remaining between them. Together with reference TRBV15 and TRBJ1-3, the CDR3 gives the full variable domain: DAMVIQNPRYQVTQFGKPVTLSCSQTLNHNVMYWYQQKSSQAPKLLFHYYDKDFNNEADTPDNFQSRRPNTSFCFLDIRSPGLGDTAMYLCATSREMRTGGSGNTIYFGEGSWLTVV.

The chain combines TRBV4-1 with TRBJ2-7; 11 bases are a match to TRBD1. The CDR3 runs 15 residues. Germline CDR1 is MGHRA and CDR2 is YSYEKL. Germline trimming cut 3 bases from V and 2 bases from J; bases unmatched to any gene: 3. The CDR3 region is CASSHPGQGAYEQYF. The CDR3 nucleotides read TGCGCCAGCAGCCACCCGGGACAGGGGGCCTACGAGCAGTACTTC.

The gene calls are TRBV11-2 and TRBJ2-1, with 11 nucleotides matching TRBD2. Germline assignment: CDR1 SGHAT and CDR2 FQNNGV. This CDR3 region has 16 residues. The V gene end was trimmed by 1 base and the J gene end by 7 bases; junction bases not matched to a gene: 6. DNA of the CDR3: TGTGCCAGCAGCTTAGTCGTGGCTAGCGGGAGGAATGAGCAGTTCTTC. This gives the protein CASSLVVASGRNEQFF.

This rearrangement joins TRBV7-8 to TRBJ1-6, with 9 bases matching TRBD1. Germline CDR1 is SGHVS and CDR2 is FQNEAQ. V dropped 4 bases and J dropped 9; count of bases not matched to a gene: 4. The CDR3 covers 14 residues. DNA of the CDR3: TGTGCCAGCAGCTCCGGACAGGGGAGTTCACCCCTCCACTTT. Amino acid sequence: CASSSGQGSSPLHF.

The chain has TRBV27 and TRBJ2-2; D may be TRBD2 (5 bases). This CDR3 comprises 16 residues. The germline V and J ends were trimmed by 6 bases and 1 base, with 15 bases remaining between them. Germline V gene sequence: CDR1 MNHEY, CDR2 SMNVEV (reference sequence). CDR3 nucleotide sequence: TGTGCCAGCAGCCCACCTATAGGAGGGAACACCGGGGAGCTGTTTTTT. Protein product: CASSPPIGGNTGELFF.

This clone has just one count. This rearrangement joins TRBV2 to TRBJ2-7; D might be TRBD2 (6 bases). V lost 7 bases and J 0 bases, leaving 16 bases between the germline ends. The length of the CDR3 is 15 residues. Looked up from germline, CDR1 is SNHLY and CDR2 is FYNNEI. The CDR3 coding sequence is TGTGCCAGCACCGGACGGGACTCCACCTCCTACGAGCAGTACTTC. Encoded protein: CASTGRDSTSYEQYF.

The V and J genes are TRBV2 and TRBJ1-3; 8 nucleotides align to TRBD1. The trim removed 4 bases at V and 5 bases at J, leaving 4 bases unmatched. Germline V CDR1 and CDR2: SNHLY, FYNNEI. The CDR3 has 14 amino acids. CDR3 in DNA: TGTGCCAGCAGTGTATCAGGGGGCCGAAACACCATATATTTT. This codes for CASSVSGGRNTIYF.

V usage is TRBV2 and J usage is TRBJ2-7, with 7 bases fitting TRBD1. After removal of 2 bases from V and 3 bases from J, the junction contained 4 bases not matched to a gene. The CDR3 length is 14 residues. The germline V gene encodes CDR1 SNHLY and CDR2 FYNNEI. The CDR3 here is CASSEQGVGYEQYF. The CDR3 nucleotides are TGTGCCAGCAGTGAACAGGGGGTTGGCTACGAGCAGTACTTC. Full variable domain (rest looked up from reference TRBV2 and TRBJ2-7): EPEVTQTPSHQVTQMGQEVILRCVPISNHLYFYWYRQILGQKVEFLVSFYNNEISEKSEIFDDQFSVERPDGSNFTLKIRSTKLEDSAMYFCASSEQGVGYEQYFGPGTRLTVT.

The V and J genes are TRBV19 and TRBJ2-7; possible D gene TRBD2, 7 bases. Trimming left V 3 bases short and J 1 base short, with 13 bases between. The CDR3 covers 15 residues. Germline V gene data show CDR1 as LNHDA and CDR2 as SQIVND (reference sequence). The CDR3 spells CASSIGGALSYEQYF. CDR3 coding DNA: TGTGCCAGTAGTATTGGGGGGGCACTTTCCTACGAGCAGTACTTC.

The rearrangement links TRBV7-8 to TRBJ1-2, with 7 bases fitting TRBD1. The trim removed 0 bases at V and 6 bases at J, leaving 7 bases unmatched. Germline V gene lookup returns CDR1 SGHVS and CDR2 FQNEAQ. The CDR3 is made up of 15 amino acids. The CDR3 region has the DNA TGTGCCAGCAGCTTAGCTCGGGGACAGTTAGATGGCTACACCTTC. Translation gives CASSLARGQLDGYTF.

This chain connects TRBV7-6 to TRBJ1-1; no clear D. The V gene's germline CDR1 is SGHVS and CDR2 FNYEAQ. The CDR3 sequence is 15 residues long. V gave up 5 bases and J gave up 4 bases, with 17 bases separating them. The chain's CDR3 is CASSDADGRGTEAFF. The CDR3, as DNA: TGTGCCAGCAGCGACGCGGACGGGCGGGGCACTGAAGCTTTCTTT.